A selection of T cell receptor beta chains follows, all from one sample in a study of human T cells and chemical hapten exposure. A single record per CDR3 protein comes from TCRdb applying MiXCR to the RACE reads. The table includes fewer than 150,000 distinct CDR3 sequences, roughly 13% detected once. This material consisted of whole blood, taken in connection with sensitization to the hapten diphenylcyclopropenone (DPC). These receptors all come from a man younger than 35 with alopecia areata. Some clones in this sample may be carry-over from other donors' samples. Each CDR3 is given with its conserved first and last residue. Clone size is stated in some rows and not others, as once, few, many or a class when expanded.

j_call: TRBJ1-5; clone_size: few; v_call: TRBV3-1; cdr3_aa: CASSQEAQNQPQHF
j_call: TRBJ1-4; clone_size: few; v_call: TRBV7-9; cdr3_aa: CASSLVDSTNEKLFF
j_call: TRBJ1-6; clone_size: NA; v_call: TRBV7-3; cdr3_aa: CASSPDRGGAPLHF
j_call: TRBJ2-2; clone_size: NA; v_call: TRBV11-2; cdr3_aa: CASSPLTGISGELFF
j_call: TRBJ2-5; clone_size: NA; v_call: TRBV9; cdr3_aa: CASSVALGVETQYF
j_call: TRBJ1-6; clone_size: many; v_call: TRBV12-3/TRBV12-4; cdr3_aa: CASRLPAYNSPLHF
j_call: TRBJ2-3; clone_size: many; v_call: TRBV7-8; cdr3_aa: CASSLAIGRTDTQYF
j_call: TRBJ2-7; clone_size: NA; v_call: TRBV28; cdr3_aa: CASSAPEYEQYF
j_call: TRBJ1-4; clone_size: NA; v_call: TRBV6-5; cdr3_aa: CASSRVGVTNEKLFF
j_call: TRBJ2-1; clone_size: NA; v_call: TRBV4-3; cdr3_aa: CASSQGPLAEQGVNEQFF
j_call: TRBJ1-2; clone_size: few; v_call: TRBV24-1; cdr3_aa: CATSGPSTGSLNYGYTF
j_call: TRBJ1-5; clone_size: NA; v_call: TRBV6-4; cdr3_aa: CASSPPNGTGRDSNQPQHF
j_call: TRBJ2-2; clone_size: NA; v_call: TRBV4-3; cdr3_aa: CASSQDPLSPRLFF
j_call: TRBJ1-2; clone_size: NA; v_call: TRBV12-3/TRBV12-4; cdr3_aa: CASSLTAPNYGYTF
j_call: TRBJ2-1; clone_size: NA; v_call: TRBV19; cdr3_aa: CASSIRQGGYNEQFF
j_call: TRBJ2-3; clone_size: NA; v_call: TRBV12-3/TRBV12-4; cdr3_aa: CASSFAGPRTDTQYF
j_call: TRBJ1-6; clone_size: NA; v_call: TRBV7-9; cdr3_aa: CASSLGLLQGNDNSPLHF
j_call: TRBJ1-5; clone_size: NA; v_call: TRBV6-2/TRBV6-3; cdr3_aa: CASSYSFQGAYSNQPQHF